The sequence of this T cell receptor beta chain was determined in a study of technical replicates of blood from a handful of donors. Only in-frame clones appear in the TCRdb table, and some are missing; sequencing was by immunoSEQ multiplex PCR. Here the sample spans 70,000 or so clones, over 80% being singletons. The sequenced sample was PBMCs. The source is a human donor in good health. Some clones in this sample may be carry-over from other donors' samples.

CDR3 nucleotide sequence: TGTGCCAGCAGCTTAGGACTAGCGGCCTACGAGCAGTACTTC. It specifies CASSLGLAAYEQYF. V and J are TRBV9 and TRBJ2-7, with 10 bases lining up with TRBD2. Trimming removed 4 bases from V and 2 bases from J; junction bases left unmatched: 3. This CDR3 is 14 amino acids long. Germline V gives CDR1 SGDLS, CDR2 YYNGEE.